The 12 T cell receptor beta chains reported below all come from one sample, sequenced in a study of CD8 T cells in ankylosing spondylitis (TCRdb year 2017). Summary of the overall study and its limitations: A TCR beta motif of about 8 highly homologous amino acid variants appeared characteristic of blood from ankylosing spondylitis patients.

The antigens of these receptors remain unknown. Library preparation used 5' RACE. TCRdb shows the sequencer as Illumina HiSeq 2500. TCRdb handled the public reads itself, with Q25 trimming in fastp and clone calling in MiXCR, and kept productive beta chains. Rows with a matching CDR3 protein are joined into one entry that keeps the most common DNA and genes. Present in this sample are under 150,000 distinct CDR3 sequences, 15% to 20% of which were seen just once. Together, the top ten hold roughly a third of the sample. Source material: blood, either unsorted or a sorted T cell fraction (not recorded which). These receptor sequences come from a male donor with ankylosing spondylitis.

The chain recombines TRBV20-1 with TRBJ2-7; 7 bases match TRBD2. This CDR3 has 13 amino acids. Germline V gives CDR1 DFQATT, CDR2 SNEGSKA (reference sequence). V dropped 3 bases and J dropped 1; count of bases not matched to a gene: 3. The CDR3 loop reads CSARARGSYEQYF. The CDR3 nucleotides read TGCAGTGCTAGGGCGCGGGGGTCCTACGAGCAGTACTTC.

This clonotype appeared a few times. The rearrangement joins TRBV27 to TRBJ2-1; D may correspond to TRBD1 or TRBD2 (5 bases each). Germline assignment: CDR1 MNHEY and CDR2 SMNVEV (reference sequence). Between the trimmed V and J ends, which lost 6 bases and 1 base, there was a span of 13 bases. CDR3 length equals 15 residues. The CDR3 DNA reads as TGTGCCAGCAGCCCCCGGGACCATTCCTACAATGAGCAGTTCTTC. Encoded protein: CASSPRDHSYNEQFF.

CDR3 DNA sequence: TGTGCCAGCAGCCTGTTGGATAACCCTGAAGCTTTCTTT. The encoded protein is CASSLLDNPEAFF. The V gene is TRBV11-2, the J gene TRBJ1-1; unclear D gene. The CDR3 consists of 13 residues. Germline V lookup: CDR1 SGHAT, CDR2 FQNNGV. The V end lost 5 bases, the J end lost 6 bases, and 13 bases lay between the germline ends.

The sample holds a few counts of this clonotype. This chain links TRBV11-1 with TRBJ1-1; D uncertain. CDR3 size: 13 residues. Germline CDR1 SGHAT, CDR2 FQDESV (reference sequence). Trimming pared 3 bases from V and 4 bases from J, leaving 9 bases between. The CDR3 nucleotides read TGTGCCAGCAGCTTGGATAGGCTCACTGAAGCTTTCTTT. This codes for CASSLDRLTEAFF.

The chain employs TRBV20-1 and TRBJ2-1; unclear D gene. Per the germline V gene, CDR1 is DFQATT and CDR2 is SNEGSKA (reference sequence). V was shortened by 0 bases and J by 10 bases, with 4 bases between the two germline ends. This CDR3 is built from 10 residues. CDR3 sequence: CSAREIEQFF. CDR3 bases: TGCAGTGCTAGAGAAATAGAGCAGTTCTTC.

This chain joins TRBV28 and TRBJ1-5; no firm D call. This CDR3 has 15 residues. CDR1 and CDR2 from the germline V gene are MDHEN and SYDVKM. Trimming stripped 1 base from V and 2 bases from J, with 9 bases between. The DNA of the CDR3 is TGTGCCAGCAGTTTATCTGGGCTCGGCAATCAGCCCCAGCATTTT. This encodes CASSLSGLGNQPQHF.

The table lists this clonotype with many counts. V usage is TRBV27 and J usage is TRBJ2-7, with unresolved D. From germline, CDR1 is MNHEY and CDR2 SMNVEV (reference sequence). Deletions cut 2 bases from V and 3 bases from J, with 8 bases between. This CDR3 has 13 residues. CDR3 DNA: TGTGCCAGCAGTTTAGGAGAGTTCTACGAGCAGTACTTC. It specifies CASSLGEFYEQYF.

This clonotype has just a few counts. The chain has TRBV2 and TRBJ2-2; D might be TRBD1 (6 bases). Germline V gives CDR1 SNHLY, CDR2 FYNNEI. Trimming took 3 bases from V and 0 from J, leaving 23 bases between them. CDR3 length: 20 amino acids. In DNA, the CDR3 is TGTGCCAGCAGTGATAGGGAGAGCGCCCGGGGACAAACGAACACCGGGGAGCTGTTTTTT. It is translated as CASSDRESARGQTNTGELFF.

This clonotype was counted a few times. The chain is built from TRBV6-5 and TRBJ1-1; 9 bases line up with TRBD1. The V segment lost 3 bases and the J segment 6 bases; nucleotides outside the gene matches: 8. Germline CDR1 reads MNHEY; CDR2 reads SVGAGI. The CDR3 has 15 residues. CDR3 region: CASSYHGQGRSEAFF. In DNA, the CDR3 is TGTGCCAGCAGTTATCATGGACAGGGGAGGTCTGAAGCTTTCTTT.

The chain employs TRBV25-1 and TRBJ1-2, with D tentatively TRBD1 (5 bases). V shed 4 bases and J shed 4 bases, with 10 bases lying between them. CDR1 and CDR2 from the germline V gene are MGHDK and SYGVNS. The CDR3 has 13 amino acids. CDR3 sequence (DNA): TGTGCCAGCAGTGTCCGAGGGGTCTATGGCTACACCTTC. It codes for CASSVRGVYGYTF.

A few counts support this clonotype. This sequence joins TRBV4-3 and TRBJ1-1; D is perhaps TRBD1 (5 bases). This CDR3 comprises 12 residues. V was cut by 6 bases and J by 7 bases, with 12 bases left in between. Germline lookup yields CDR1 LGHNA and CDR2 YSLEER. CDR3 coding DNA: TGCGCCAGCAGTTTCGGGGCAGATGAAGCTTTCTTT. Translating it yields CASSFGADEAFF.

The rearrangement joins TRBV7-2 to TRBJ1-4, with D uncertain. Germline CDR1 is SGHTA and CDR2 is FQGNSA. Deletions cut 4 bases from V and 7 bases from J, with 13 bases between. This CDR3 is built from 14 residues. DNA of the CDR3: TGTGCCAGCAGCTCCTGGGCAGGCGGTGAAAAACTGTTTTTT. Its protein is CASSSWAGGEKLFF.